Presented here are 14 T cell receptor beta chains from one specimen sequenced in a study of T cells after posttransplantation cyclophosphamide (dated by TCRdb to 2016 to 2017). The library came from the immunoSEQ multiplex PCR assay. TCRdb took this table from immuneACCESS and kept in-frame rearrangements with V and J called. Such tables lack part of the clones; where checked against another copy, unresolved V genes explain under half of the gap, and the rest is unexplained. This sample is represented by about 66,000 clones; around 93% of them were singletons. About 3% of the sample lies in the top ten. The sequenced sample consisted of PBMCs. These receptors were obtained from a woman in her 30s in good health and a related stem cell transplant donor.

The V and J genes are TRBV2 and TRBJ2-7; no clear D. Trimming took 0 bases from V and 2 from J, leaving 8 bases between them. Germline V gene sequence: CDR1 SNHLY, CDR2 FYNNEI. CDR3 length: 14 amino acids. CDR3 sequence reads: CASSEASLTYEQYF. The CDR3 DNA follows: TGTGCCAGCAGTGAAGCGTCCCTTACCTACGAGCAGTACTTC.

The chain uses TRBV6-5 and TRBJ2-1; possible D gene TRBD2, 6 bases. The V end lost 5 bases, the J end lost 10 bases, and 12 bases lay between the germline ends. This CDR3 is built from 12 residues. From germline, CDR1 is MNHEY and CDR2 SVGAGI. CDR3 DNA sequence: TGTGCCAGCAGTCATCCGGAGGGCGAGCAGTTCTTC. It translates to CASSHPEGEQFF.

V usage is TRBV19 and J usage is TRBJ1-5; 8 positions agree with TRBD1. The junction had 6 bases not matched to a gene; V was cut back by 4 bases and J by 4 bases. The germline V gene encodes CDR1 LNHDA and CDR2 SQIVND (reference sequence). This CDR3 has 15 residues. The CDR3 loop is CASSNGQGRNQPQHF. DNA of the CDR3: TGTGCCAGTAGTAACGGACAGGGTAGAAATCAGCCCCAGCATTTT.

This sequence joins TRBV28 and TRBJ1-6, with TRBD1 matching over 10 bases. The germline V gene has CDR1 MDHEN and CDR2 SYDVKM. The V and J ends lost 7 bases and 8 bases, in that order; junction bases with no gene match: 5. The CDR3 is 14 residues long. The CDR3 sequence is CASTRTGGHSPLHF. DNA of the CDR3: TGTGCCAGCACCAGGACAGGGGGGCATTCACCCCTCCACTTT.

This chain uses TRBV11-2 with TRBJ2-7, with D tentatively TRBD2 (6 bases). Germline lookup yields CDR1 SGHAT and CDR2 FQNNGV. V was pared by 4 bases and J by 3 bases, with 19 bases between. This CDR3 is built from 16 residues. For the CDR3, the DNA is TGTGCCAGCAGCTCGTTACCTCGGAGGGAATTCTACGAGCAGTACTTC. Translating it yields CASSSLPRREFYEQYF.

J is TRBJ2-1 and V is TRBV4-2; tentative D call: TRBD2 (5 bases). The V gene's germline CDR1 is LGHNA and CDR2 YNFKEQ. The CDR3 runs to 17 residues. Trimming stripped 4 bases from V and 0 bases from J, with 16 bases between. The CDR3 region has the DNA TGTGCCAGCAGCCTTAGAGGGTCAAGGAGCTCCTACAATGAGCAGTTCTTC. This translates into CASSLRGSRSSYNEQFF.

J is TRBJ2-1 and V is TRBV28; D tentatively fits TRBD1 or TRBD2 (5 bases each). Germline CDR1 MDHEN, CDR2 SYDVKM. The CDR3 length is 14 residues. Trimming left V 5 bases short and J 6 bases short, with 14 bases between. The CDR3 loop is CASSRWGEGNEQFF. CDR3 DNA: TGTGCCAGCAGTAGGTGGGGCGAGGGCAATGAGCAGTTCTTC.

The chain employs TRBV28 and TRBJ2-7; TRBD2 is a possible D gene (6 bases). V lost 3 bases to trimming and J lost 6 bases, with 15 bases between them. This CDR3 comprises 14 residues. Germline V gives CDR1 MDHEN, CDR2 SYDVKM. The CDR3, as DNA: TGTGCCAGCAGTTTCGGGTGGGGGGTGGCCGAGCAGTACTTC. Translating gives CASSFGWGVAEQYF.

The chain carries TRBV4-2 and TRBJ1-2, with D maybe TRBD1 (5 bases). The germline gives CDR1 LGHNA, CDR2 YNFKEQ. CDR3 size: 15 residues. Trimming removed 0 bases at V and 4 bases at J, with 12 bases between. CDR3 coding DNA: TGTGCCAGCAGCCAAGATACGAGGGGAGGCTATGGCTACACCTTC. Encoded protein: CASSQDTRGGYGYTF.

The chain couples TRBV27 to TRBJ2-4; D is possibly TRBD2 (6 bases). Between the trimmed V and J ends, which lost 4 bases and 3 bases, there was a span of 13 bases. Germline V CDR1 and CDR2: MNHEY, SMNVEV (reference sequence). The CDR3 is 15 amino acids. The CDR3 region is CASSSIGGSKNIQYF. CDR3 bases: TGTGCCAGCAGTTCAATTGGGGGGAGCAAAAACATTCAGTACTTC.

This chain connects TRBV7-9 to TRBJ2-5; TRBD2 aligns across 8 bases. The germline gives CDR1 SEHNR, CDR2 FQNEAQ (reference sequence). The CDR3 covers 17 residues. V lost 0 bases, J lost 1 base, and 7 bases stayed unmatched. The CDR3 sequence: CASSLAVTGGPQETQYF. The CDR3 nucleotides are TGTGCCAGCAGCTTAGCGGTAACGGGGGGGCCCCAAGAGACCCAGTACTTC.

The chain couples TRBV5-5 to TRBJ1-5; TRBD1 matches at 8 bases. Germline V gene lookup returns CDR1 SGHKS and CDR2 YYEKEE (reference sequence). V gave up 4 bases and J gave up 6 bases; unmatched junction bases: 9. This CDR3 is 15 amino acids long. The CDR3 sequence: CASSQIGQGGQPQHF. DNA for the CDR3: TGTGCCAGCAGCCAGATCGGACAGGGTGGTCAGCCCCAGCATTTT.

This chain connects TRBV19 to TRBJ1-2, with 9 bases lining up with TRBD1. Germline lookup yields CDR1 LNHDA and CDR2 SQIVND (reference sequence). Trimming at V came to 8 bases and at J to 2 bases, leaving 12 bases not matched to a gene. The CDR3 has 16 residues. The CDR3 region is CASEALSGTGNYGYTF. DNA for the CDR3: TGTGCCAGTGAAGCTCTTAGTGGGACAGGGAACTATGGCTACACCTTC.

The V and J genes are TRBV5-5 and TRBJ2-3; D is perhaps TRBD1 or TRBD2 (7 bases each). Germline lookup yields CDR1 SGHKS and CDR2 YYEKEE (reference sequence). Deletions cut 4 bases from V and 6 bases from J, with 12 bases between. CDR3 length: 13 residues. The CDR3 DNA reads TGTGCCAGCAGCACGCAGGGGGGGGATACGCAGTATTTT. It encodes CASSTQGGDTQYF.